Listed below are T cell receptor beta chains from one sample, sequenced in a study of T cells in Graves' hyperthyroidism and ophthalmopathy. TCRdb redid the calling of the multiplex PCR reads with MiXCR, one entry per CDR3 protein. The table shows 160,000 or so distinct CDR3 sequences, with over 8% occurring only once. Sequenced sample: blood. The receptors come from a woman aged 18 to 35 with Graves' hyperthyroidism that later progressed to Graves' ophthalmopathy. CDR3s include the opening cysteine and the closing phenylalanine or tryptophan. D genes are given only for firm matches. Clone sizes are given selectively: once, few, many, or a class where the clone is expanded.

V: TRBV12-5; J: TRBJ2-2; D: .; size: many; CDR3: CASGRGGGTGELFF; DNA: TGTGCTAGTGGGCGAGGGGGGGGCACCGGGGAGCTGTTTTTT
V: TRBV7-8; J: TRBJ1-1; D: TRBD1; size: many; CDR3: CASSLRQGYPEAFF; DNA: TGTGCCAGCAGCCTCAGACAGGGTTACCCTGAAGCTTTCTTT
V: TRBV12-3/TRBV12-4; J: TRBJ2-3; D: .; size: many; CDR3: CASRGPSTDTQYF; DNA: TGTGCCAGCAGGGGTCCTAGCACAGATACGCAGTATTTT
V: TRBV28; J: TRBJ2-2; D: .; size: many; CDR3: CASFSPNTGELFF; DNA: TGTGCCAGCTTCAGTCCGAACACCGGGGAGCTGTTTTTT
V: TRBV6-1; J: TRBJ2-1; D: .; size: many; CDR3: CASSEGPGSYNEQFF; DNA: TGTGCCAGCAGTGAAGGACCAGGCTCCTACAATGAGCAGTTCTTC
V: TRBV28; J: TRBJ1-1; D: .; size: many; CDR3: CASRDFSQGEAFF; DNA: TGTGCCAGCAGAGACTTCAGCCAGGGTGAAGCTTTCTTT
V: TRBV6-1; J: TRBJ1-1; D: TRBD1; size: many; CDR3: CASSPVGTGNTEAFF; DNA: TGTGCCAGCAGCCCCGTTGGGACAGGAAATACTGAAGCTTTCTTT
V: TRBV7-3; J: TRBJ2-1; D: TRBD2; size: .; CDR3: CASSLRGLAGPNEQFF; DNA: TGTGCCAGCAGCTTACGAGGTCTAGCGGGGCCTAATGAGCAGTTCTTC
V: TRBV11-3; J: TRBJ2-7; D: TRBD2; size: many; CDR3: CASSPGVSGAYEQYF; DNA: TGTGCCAGCAGCCCCGGGGTTAGCGGGGCCTACGAGCAGTACTTC
V: TRBV5-1; J: TRBJ2-3; D: .; size: many; CDR3: CASSTGSVADTQYF; DNA: TGCGCCAGCAGCACCGGGTCGGTCGCAGATACGCAGTATTTT
V: TRBV4-2; J: TRBJ1-2; D: .; size: many; CDR3: CASSQLDTGYGYTF; DNA: TGTGCCAGCAGCCAACTGGACACTGGATATGGCTACACCTTC
V: TRBV9; J: TRBJ2-5; D: .; size: few; CDR3: CASSQGRRQETQYF; DNA: TGTGCCAGCAGCCAAGGTAGGAGGCAAGAGACCCAGTACTTC
V: TRBV10-3; J: TRBJ2-3; D: .; size: .; CDR3: CASRRADTQYF; DNA: TGTGCCAGCCGAAGGGCGGATACGCAGTATTTT
V: TRBV19; J: TRBJ1-5; D: TRBD1; size: many; CDR3: CASSILRGDNQPQHF; DNA: TGTGCCAGTAGTATTCTCAGGGGGGACAATCAGCCCCAGCATTTT
V: TRBV20-1; J: TRBJ2-7; D: .; size: many; CDR3: CSARDPKPPYEQYF; DNA: TGCAGTGCTAGAGATCCTAAACCTCCCTACGAGCAGTACTTC
V: TRBV18; J: TRBJ1-1; D: TRBD1; size: many; CDR3: CASSPDRDTEAFF; DNA: TGTGCCAGCTCACCGGACAGGGACACTGAAGCTTTCTTT
V: TRBV24-1; J: TRBJ2-5; D: .; size: many; CDR3: CATSDRRQGPLQETQYF; DNA: TGTGCCACCAGTGATCGAAGGCAGGGGCCGTTACAAGAGACCCAGTACTTC